The entry below describes one TCR beta chain. Libraries were prepared by immunoSEQ multiplex PCR; TCRdb keeps only in-frame clonotypes and omits some of them. The sample consists of tens of thousands of clones, roughly 95% of them appearing once. The CDR3 sequence is 14 residues long. From germline, CDR1 is ENHRY and CDR2 SYGVKD. The V and J ends lost 10 bases and 6 bases respectively, with 18 bases between them. The sample originates from a study of control samples from healthy donors and cancer patients. V usage is TRBV10-3 and J usage is TRBJ2-2, with no clear D. The clonotype comes from a woman younger than 30 in good health. Material: blood. The CDR3 DNA sequence: TGTGCCACTCGGCCCATGGGAACATCCGGGGAGCTGTTTTTT. Translated, it gives CATRPMGTSGELFF.